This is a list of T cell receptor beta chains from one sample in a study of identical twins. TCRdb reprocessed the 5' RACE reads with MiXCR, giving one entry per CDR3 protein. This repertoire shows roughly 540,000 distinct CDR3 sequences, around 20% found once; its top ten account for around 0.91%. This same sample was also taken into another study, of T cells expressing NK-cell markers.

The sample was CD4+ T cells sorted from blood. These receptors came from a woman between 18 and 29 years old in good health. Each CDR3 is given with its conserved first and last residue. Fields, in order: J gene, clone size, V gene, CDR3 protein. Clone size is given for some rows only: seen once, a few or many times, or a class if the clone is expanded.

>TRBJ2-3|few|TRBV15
CATSAQSTDTQYF
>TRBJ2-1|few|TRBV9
CASSVGSNNEQFF
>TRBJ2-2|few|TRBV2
CASNWENTGELFF
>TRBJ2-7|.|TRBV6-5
CASSYNSNRLYEQYF
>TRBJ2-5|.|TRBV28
CASSFIRQETQYF
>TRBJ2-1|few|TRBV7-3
CASSLIGTTNNEQFF
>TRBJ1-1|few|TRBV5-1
CASSPLAPMDTEAFF
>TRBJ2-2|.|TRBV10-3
CAISELGSTGELFF
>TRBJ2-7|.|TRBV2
CASSSPYQFYEQYF
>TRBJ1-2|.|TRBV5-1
CASSLAQGTAGYTF
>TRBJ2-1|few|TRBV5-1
CASSLSSGGWGEQFF
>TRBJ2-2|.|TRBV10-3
CAIKPGEGRTGELFF